A selection of T cell receptor beta chains follows, all from one sample in a study of T cell responses to AZD1222 COVID-19 vaccine. The protocol was immunoSEQ multiplex PCR, while the TCRdb copy is restricted to in-frame clones and leaves out a portion. Altogether around 20,000 clones are present, roughly 84% being singletons, with the ten largest covering 15% to 20%. Sequences were derived from peripheral blood, sampled 28 days after the second AZD1222 dose. These receptor sequences come from an adult who received the AZD1222 COVID-19 vaccine. Both conserved end residues are part of each CDR3. D genes are given only for firm matches. Clone size is not always given. Where it is, it says once, few, many or a class for expanded clones.

DNA	CDR3	size	D	J	V
TGCGCCAGCAGCTTGACGGGACAGGGGGTTAACGAGCAGTACTTC	CASSLTGQGVNEQYF	-	TRBD1	TRBJ2-7	TRBV5-1
TGTGCCAGCTCACCACCTTTTCTCCGTAATGAAAAACTGTTTTTT	CASSPPFLRNEKLFF	-	-	TRBJ1-4	TRBV18
TGTGCCAGCAGCCCTACCGGTAACAATGAGCAGTTCTTC	CASSPTGNNEQFF	-	-	TRBJ2-1	TRBV27
TGTGCCAGCTCCCGGACTAGCGCCTACGAGCAGTACTTC	CASSRTSAYEQYF	-	TRBD2	TRBJ2-7	TRBV18
TGTGCCAGCAGCTTAAGGGCCCCCCGGGAAAAACTGTTTTTT	CASSLRAPREKLFF	-	-	TRBJ1-4	TRBV7-2
TGTGCCAGCAGTTCGGTCGAGCAGGGGGGCAATCAGCCCCAGCATTTT	CASSSVEQGGNQPQHF	-	TRBD1	TRBJ1-5	TRBV28
TGTGCCACCAGTGATTTCGCAGGGCCATCCCAAGAGACCCAGTACTTC	CATSDFAGPSQETQYF	-	-	TRBJ2-5	TRBV24-1
TGTGCCACCAGCAGGGAACAGGTTCGTCAGCCCCAGCATTTT	CATSREQVRQPQHF	-	-	TRBJ1-5	TRBV15
TGTGCCAGTAGCCCACTAGCGGGACTGGGAGAGACCCAGTACTTC	CASSPLAGLGETQYF	-	TRBD2	TRBJ2-5	TRBV19
TGTGCCAGTAGTATGGACACCTACGAGCAGTACTTC	CASSMDTYEQYF	-	-	TRBJ2-7	TRBV19
TGTGCCAGTAGTGCGGGACACCCGAACACTGAAGCTTTCTTT	CASSAGHPNTEAFF	few	-	TRBJ1-1	TRBV19
TGTGCCAGTGGACGGGATTATGGCTACACCTTC	CASGRDYGYTF	-	-	TRBJ1-2	TRBV7-9
TGTGCCAGCAGCTTAGGACGAGCGTCTAACTATGGCTACACCTTC	CASSLGRASNYGYTF	-	-	TRBJ1-2	TRBV7-6
TGTGCCATCCGGGGCCTTGCGGGAGGGCCTGGGACCCAGTACTTC	CAIRGLAGGPGTQYF	-	TRBD2	TRBJ2-5	TRBV7-2
TGCAGCGTTGGGTCAGTCGGAGATGGCTACACCTTC	CSVGSVGDGYTF	-	-	TRBJ1-2	TRBV29-1
TGTGCCAGCAGCGGGGACCCAGGAGCCCCCCAGCATTTT	CASSGDPGAPQHF	once	-	TRBJ1-5	TRBV6-5
TGCAGCGTCCAACAGGGAAACACTGAAGCTTTCTTT	CSVQQGNTEAFF	-	-	TRBJ1-1	TRBV29-1
TGTGCCAGCAGCTTCGAGGGTCTTGGCAATCAGCCCCAGCATTTT	CASSFEGLGNQPQHF	-	-	TRBJ1-5	TRBV7-2
TGTGCCAGCAGTTTACTTCCCCTACTGGGAAGGTCGCAGCCCCAGCATTTT	CASSLLPLLGRSQPQHF	-	-	TRBJ1-5	TRBV28
TGTGCCAGTAGTATTGGGGGTATTGCAGATACGCAGTATTTT	CASSIGGIADTQYF	few	-	TRBJ2-3	TRBV19
TGTGCCAGTGGTTCGAACACCGGGGAGCTGTTTTTT	CASGSNTGELFF	once	-	TRBJ2-2	TRBV5-4
TGTGCCAGTAGTGAGACAGGGACCCGGCGTCGTGAAAAACTGTTTTTT	CASSETGTRRREKLFF	few	TRBD1	TRBJ1-4	TRBV19
TGCGCCAGCAGCCAGGGGACGGCCTATGGCTACACCTTC	CASSQGTAYGYTF	-	-	TRBJ1-2	TRBV5-1
TGTGCCACCAGCGGACCTAGTGGGCGGGAAGGGTCCGGGGAGCTGTTTTTT	CATSGPSGREGSGELFF	-	-	TRBJ2-2	TRBV15
TGTGCCAGCAGCCAAGATCGGGGGTCACTCGGCCACTATGGCTACACCTTC	CASSQDRGSLGHYGYTF	few	-	TRBJ1-2	TRBV3-1/TRBV3-2
TGTGCCAGCAGTTTAGTTAACCAGAATTCACCCCTCCACTTT	CASSLVNQNSPLHF	-	-	TRBJ1-6	TRBV28
TGTGCCAGCAGATCGGGGGACGGGGAGCTGTTTTTT	CASRSGDGELFF	-	-	TRBJ2-2	TRBV7-9
TGCGCCAGCAGCCAAATTCTACCGGCGGAAGCTTTCTTT	CASSQILPAEAFF	once	-	TRBJ1-1	TRBV5-1
TGTGCCACTGCGGGACAGGGCCCGAATGGGGCCAACGTCCTGACTTTC	CATAGQGPNGANVLTF	-	TRBD1	TRBJ2-6	TRBV19